The subject of this entry is one TCR beta chain. Its antigen is still unknown. Amplification used 60 Vbeta primers and 13 Jbeta primers. Clones were read by immunoSEQ multiplex PCR, and TCRdb kept only the in-frame ones, dropping some. This table has approximately 190,000 clones, roughly 85% appearing once. This sample stems from a study of cytomegalovirus exposure and HLA in healthy donors. About the study: Falling in the Caucasian-associated ancestry cluster were approximately 84% of approximately 410 genotyped donors.

The junction had 12 bases not matched to a gene; V was cut back by 6 bases and J by 9 bases. This CDR3 has 15 residues. The germline V gene has CDR1 SQVTM and CDR2 ANQGSEA. The study's findings and limits: Cytomegalovirus association was listed for under 200 TCR beta chains.

The V and J genes are TRBV29-1 and TRBJ2-1, with 12 bases lining up with TRBD2. The receptor's source is a woman aged 18-29 years in good health and CMV-seronegative. Material for sequencing was PBMCs. This chain's CDR3 is CSVVPRTSGNAEQFF. The CDR3 DNA reads as TGCAGCGTGGTACCCCGGACTAGCGGGAACGCTGAGCAGTTCTTC.